One and the same sample provided the 21 T cell receptor beta chains below, sequenced in a study of T cell repertoires in cytomegalovirus infection. From the reads, TCRdb called clonotypes with MiXCR, one entry per CDR3 protein. The data hold around 630,000 distinct CDR3 sequences, with about 24% observed a single time. Sequenced: CD8+ T cells from PBMCs. These receptors all come from a human donor in good health (CMV status not recorded). Some clones in this sample may be carry-over from other donors' samples.

V is TRBV20-1 and J is TRBJ1-4, with D perhaps matching TRBD1 (5 bases). There are 12 residues in the CDR3. V was shortened by 6 bases and J by 5 bases, with 10 bases between the two germline ends. Looked up from germline, CDR1 is DFQATT and CDR2 is SNEGSKA (reference sequence). The CDR3 loop is CSAPGPNEKLFF. CDR3 DNA sequence: TGCAGTGCCCCGGGACCAAATGAAAAACTGTTTTTT.

This rearrangement joins TRBV4-2 to TRBJ2-7; D perhaps matches TRBD2 (6 bases). Germline lookup yields CDR1 LGHNA and CDR2 YNFKEQ. V was cut by 3 bases and J by 2 bases, with 11 bases left in between. This CDR3 contains 14 residues. CDR3 DNA sequence: TGTGCCAGCAGCCAGGAGGGGTGGCCCTACGAGCAGTACTTC. It is translated as CASSQEGWPYEQYF.

This clonotype has only a few counts. V gene TRBV6-2 or TRBV6-3 combines with J gene TRBJ2-7, with D unresolved. This CDR3 is 12 amino acids long. Germline V CDR1 and CDR2: MNHEY, SVGEGT. Between the trimmed V and J ends, which lost 6 bases and 4 bases, there was a span of 10 bases. CDR3 in amino acids: CASRPGAYEQYF. CDR3 in DNA: TGTGCCAGCAGACCCGGAGCTTACGAGCAGTACTTC.

This clonotype was detected ten times or more. The chain recombines TRBV7-9 with TRBJ2-2, with 7 bases identical to TRBD2. With V trimmed by 5 bases and J by 6 bases, 9 bases remained unmatched. Per germline, CDR1 SEHNR and CDR2 FQNEAQ (reference sequence). CDR3 length: 15 residues. CDR3 DNA sequence: TGTGCCAGCAGCAGCGGGACTGGCATCCCCGGGGAGCTGTTTTTT. Its protein product is CASSSGTGIPGELFF.

The chain uses TRBV12-5 and TRBJ2-2; 12 bases agree with TRBD2. V lost 3 bases to trimming and J lost 1 base; unmatched junction nucleotides: 6. The CDR3 runs to 18 residues. Germline V gene data show CDR1 as LGHNT and CDR2 as FRNRAP. The CDR3: CASGFLTSGGENTGELFF. The CDR3, as DNA: TGTGCTAGTGGTTTTCTGACTAGCGGGGGCGAGAACACCGGGGAGCTGTTTTTT.

This chain connects TRBV15 to TRBJ2-1; D gene uncertain. The CDR3 has 18 amino acids. The V gene's germline CDR1 is LNHNV and CDR2 YYDKDF (reference sequence). V was shortened by 1 base and J by 2 bases, with 18 bases between the two germline ends. The CDR3 DNA is TGTGCCACCAGCAGAGTTCAGACCAGAGGAACAACCTACAATGAGCAGTTCTTC. Translating it yields CATSRVQTRGTTYNEQFF.

On this clonotype itself: The germline gene is not matched at one end of the junction; a read error may be the cause. The gene calls are TRBV23-1 and TRBJ1-6, with D maybe TRBD1 (5 bases). TRBV23-1 is placed among ORFs of uncertain function. The CDR3 is made up of 15 amino acids. CDR3 bases: TGCACCAGCAGTCATGTCCGGTCGGCAGGGTCACCCCTCCACTTT. Encoded protein: CTSSHVRSAGSPLHF.

The chain recombines TRBV2 with TRBJ2-6; possible D gene TRBD2, 6 bases. Germline V gene sequence: CDR1 SNHLY, CDR2 FYNNEI. The CDR3 has 16 residues. The V gene lost 7 bases and the J gene lost 4 bases, with 17 bases spanning the gap. The CDR3 region has the DNA TGTGCCAGCATCCAAGCCAGCGGGTTCGGGGCCAACGTCCTGACTTTC. This codes for CASIQASGFGANVLTF. Full variable domain (rest looked up from reference TRBV2 and TRBJ2-6): EPEVTQTPSHQVTQMGQEVILRCVPISNHLYFYWYRQILGQKVEFLVSFYNNEISEKSEIFDDQFSVERPDGSNFTLKIRSTKLEDSAMYFCASIQASGFGANVLTFGAGSRLTVL.

Concerning this clonotype itself: A read error may be the cause here, since a much bigger clone is one base away. The chain recombines TRBV6-8 with TRBJ2-2; D may match TRBD1 or TRBD2 (5 bases each). The germline CDR1 and CDR2 sequences are MNHGY and SAAAGT. This CDR3 has 15 amino acids. V was cut by 10 bases and J by 4 bases, with 19 bases left in between. The CDR3 loop reads CANTTKPGTTGELFF. In nucleotides, the CDR3 is TGTGCCAACACCACCAAGCCGGGGACCACCGGGGAGCTGTTTTTT.

V and J are TRBV6-5 and TRBJ2-7, with D possibly matching TRBD2 (7 bases). The germline CDR1 and CDR2 sequences are MNHEY and SVGAGI. This CDR3 region has 12 residues. V lost 7 bases and J 6 bases, leaving 13 bases between the germline ends. The CDR3 spells CASTQGGGEQYF. The DNA of the CDR3 is TGTGCCAGCACCCAAGGGGGGGGCGAGCAGTACTTC.

This clonotype has ten or more counts. The V and J genes are TRBV7-3 and TRBJ1-1; D is undetermined. The germline V gene has CDR1 SGHTA and CDR2 FQGTGA. The CDR3 spans 15 residues. The V gene lost 1 base and the J gene lost 4 bases, with 13 bases spanning the gap. CDR3 sequence: CASSLNVNAGTEAFF. In DNA form, the CDR3 reads TGTGCCAGCAGCTTAAATGTCAACGCAGGCACTGAAGCTTTCTTT. Based on the CDR3 plus reference TRBV7-3 and TRBJ1-1, the full variable domain is GAGVSQTPSNKVTEKGKYVELRCDPISGHTALYWYRQSLGQGPEFLIYFQGTGAADDSGLPNDRFFAVRPEGSVSTLKIQRTERGDSAVYLCASSLNVNAGTEAFFGQGTRLTVV.

V is TRBV10-3 and J is TRBJ2-7, with D unresolved. CDR3 length: 14 amino acids. Germline CDR1 and CDR2: ENHRY and SYGVKD. V was trimmed by 2 bases and J by 4 bases, leaving 12 bases between them. The CDR3 is CAISEHPAKYEQYV. The CDR3 region has the DNA TGTGCCATCAGTGAGCACCCGGCCAAGTACGAGCAGTACGTC.

This clonotype was detected many times. The genes are TRBV7-8 and TRBJ2-1; D perhaps matches TRBD2 (6 bases). V lost 8 bases and J lost 12, with 11 bases in between. The CDR3 contains 10 residues. CDR1 and CDR2 from the germline V gene are SGHVS and FQNEAQ. The CDR3 here is CASRGTWQFF. DNA of the CDR3: TGTGCCAGCCGGGGGACCTGGCAGTTCTTC. Complete variable domain (other parts from reference TRBV7-8 and TRBJ2-1): GAGVSQSPRYKVAKRGQDVALRCDPISGHVSLFWYQQALGQGPEFLTYFQNEAQLDKSGLPSDRFFAERPEGSVSTLKIQRTQQEDSAVYLCASRGTWQFFGPGTRLTVL.

This clonotype was found a few times. The chain recombines TRBV20-1 with TRBJ2-1; D could derive from TRBD1 or TRBD2 (5 bases each). V was trimmed by 5 bases and J by 6 bases, leaving 17 bases between them. The germline V gene has CDR1 DFQATT and CDR2 SNEGSKA (reference sequence). This CDR3 has 14 amino acids. This CDR3 reads CSAVGTRYPNEQFF. In DNA form, the CDR3 reads TGCAGTGCTGTCGGGACCAGGTACCCCAATGAGCAGTTCTTC.

The rearrangement links TRBV7-9 to TRBJ2-2; D remains unclear. There are 15 residues in the CDR3. Germline V CDR1 and CDR2: SEHNR, FQNEAQ (reference sequence). Trimming removed 1 base at V and 3 bases at J, with 9 bases between. DNA for the CDR3: TGTGCCAGCAGCTTAGTGGTAGCCTACACCGGGGAGCTGTTTTTT. Its protein product is CASSLVVAYTGELFF.

In its sample, this clonotype was seen a few times. The chain uses TRBV12-3 or TRBV12-4 and TRBJ1-1, with TRBD1 as a possible D gene (5 bases). V was trimmed by 6 bases and J by 7 bases, leaving 18 bases between them. The CDR3 covers 14 residues. As DNA, the CDR3 is TGTGCCAGCAGCCAAACGGGGCCGGCCGGTGAAGCTTTCTTT. It codes for CASSQTGPAGEAFF.

The chain has TRBV20-1 and TRBJ2-7; TRBD1 agrees at 10 bases. V shed 3 bases and J 5 bases; nucleotides not matched to a gene: 7. Germline V CDR1 and CDR2: DFQATT, SNEGSKA (reference sequence). This CDR3 has 14 amino acids. The CDR3 coding sequence is TGCAGTGCTAGTACCCGGGACAGGGGCCACGAGCAGTACTTC. It codes for CSASTRDRGHEQYF.

Notes on this clonotype: At one of its ends the junction is not consistent with the germline gene, which may arise from a read error. The rearrangement joins TRBV2 to TRBJ2-3; no reliable D call. Per germline, CDR1 SNHLY and CDR2 FYNNEI. The CDR3 runs 15 residues. DNA for the CDR3: TGTGACAGCAGTGAAGCGAACCGGCACACAGATACGCAGTATTTT. As protein: CDSSEANRHTDTQYF.

V and J are TRBV20-1 and TRBJ2-1, with 10 bases fitting TRBD1. The CDR3 spans 16 residues. Per the germline V gene, CDR1 is DFQATT and CDR2 is SNEGSKA (reference sequence). With V trimmed by 6 bases and J by 4 bases, 12 bases remained unmatched. The CDR3: CSATSRGQGWYNEQFF. The CDR3 bases are TGCAGTGCAACGTCCCGGGGACAGGGGTGGTACAATGAGCAGTTCTTC.

This clonotype was seen repeatedly, ten times or more. This sequence joins TRBV6-1 and TRBJ2-1; D not resolved. CDR1 and CDR2 from the germline V gene are MNHNS and SASEGT. V was pared by 2 bases and J by 2 bases, with 4 bases between. The CDR3 totals 13 residues. The CDR3 sequence is CASSETTYNEQFF. CDR3 sequence (DNA): TGTGCCAGCAGTGAAACTACCTACAATGAGCAGTTCTTC.

The chain recombines TRBV7-9 with TRBJ2-2, with D unclear. Deletions cut 5 bases from V and 1 base from J, with 17 bases between. The CDR3 length is 17 residues. The V gene's germline CDR1 is SEHNR and CDR2 FQNEAQ (reference sequence). CDR3 loop: CASSDPYVALNTGELFF. DNA for the CDR3: TGTGCCAGCAGCGACCCCTACGTGGCATTGAACACCGGGGAGCTGTTTTTT.